Below are 14 T cell receptor beta chains sequenced from a single sample in a study of blood T cell repertoires in COVID-19. Here immunoSEQ multiplex PCR was the method, and the copy in TCRdb shows in-frame clones only, minus some. The sample lists approximately 160,000 clones, over 85% occurring once. What was sequenced was peripheral blood. These TCRs come from a woman in her sixties with COVID-19, enrolled during active disease.

The rearrangement links TRBV19 to TRBJ1-5; D is uncertain. This CDR3 contains 14 residues. CDR1 is LNHDA, CDR2 SQIVND, per germline (reference sequence). V lost 1 base and J 7 bases, leaving 11 bases between the germline ends. The CDR3 protein is CASSIGWAGQPQHF. The CDR3 nucleotides are TGTGCCAGTAGTATAGGGTGGGCTGGACAGCCCCAGCATTTT.

The V and J genes are TRBV7-2 and TRBJ1-2, with TRBD1 matching over 8 bases. The CDR3 extends over 16 amino acids. Germline V gene sequence: CDR1 SGHTA, CDR2 FQGNSA. After removal of 2 bases from V and 5 bases from J, the junction contained 10 bases not matched to a gene. The CDR3 is CASSLPRQGSLYGYTF. In DNA, the CDR3 is TGTGCCAGCAGCTTACCCCGACAGGGGAGTCTATATGGCTACACCTTC. Together with reference TRBV7-2 and TRBJ1-2, the CDR3 gives the full variable domain: GAGVSQSPSNKVTEKGKDVELRCDPISGHTALYWYRQSLGQGLEFLIYFQGNSAPDKSGLPSDRFSAERTGGSVSTLTIQRTQQEDSAVYLCASSLPRQGSLYGYTFGSGTRLTVV.

The CDR3 DNA is TGTGCCAGTAGTATATTGCGGGGGGGCCAAGAGACCCAGTACTTC. Translating gives CASSILRGGQETQYF. This chain connects TRBV19 to TRBJ2-5; 9 positions match TRBD2. Germline loops: CDR1 LNHDA, CDR2 SQIVND (reference sequence). V shed 2 bases and J 1 base; nucleotides not matched to a gene: 2. The CDR3 has 15 amino acids.

A few counts support this clone. The CDR3 reads CASSLGGQGNTEAFF. CDR3 in DNA: TGTGCCAGCAGCTTAGGGGGCCAGGGGAACACTGAAGCTTTCTTT. The chain employs TRBV7-9 and TRBJ1-1; a weak D match, TRBD1 (5 bases). The V end was cut by 1 base, the J end by 1 base, with 10 bases between. The length of the CDR3 is 15 residues. Germline CDR1 SEHNR, CDR2 FQNEAQ (reference sequence).

This clone was seen only once. This chain joins TRBV5-1 and TRBJ1-2, with D hard to call. The V and J ends lost 0 bases and 10 bases respectively, with 10 bases between them. This CDR3 is 12 amino acids long. Germline lookup yields CDR1 SGHRS and CDR2 YFSETQ. This CDR3 is CASSLVGEVYTF. CDR3 nucleotide sequence: TGCGCCAGCAGCTTGGTCGGGGAAGTCTACACCTTC.

This clone came up once. The genes are TRBV30 and TRBJ2-7; 9 bases map to TRBD2. The CDR3 is 14 residues long. Germline V lookup: CDR1 GTSNPN, CDR2 SVGIG (reference sequence). With V trimmed by 3 bases and J by 5 bases, 8 bases remained unmatched. The CDR3 sequence is CAWSGLAGEDEQYF. The CDR3 DNA sequence: TGTGCCTGGAGCGGTTTAGCGGGGGAGGACGAGCAGTACTTC.

This chain connects TRBV4-3 to TRBJ1-2, with a weak D call TRBD1 (5 bases). Per the germline V gene, CDR1 is LGHNA and CDR2 is YSLEER. V lost 0 bases and J 2 bases, leaving 10 bases between the germline ends. The CDR3 covers 15 residues. The DNA of the CDR3 is TGCGCCAGCAGCCAAGATTTAGGGGCAAACTATGGCTACACCTTC. It specifies CASSQDLGANYGYTF.

This clone was detected once. The chain recombines TRBV19 with TRBJ2-2; D gene unclear. V gave up 1 base and J gave up 8 bases, with 5 bases separating them. CDR3 length: 12 amino acids. Germline assignment: CDR1 LNHDA and CDR2 SQIVND (reference sequence). CDR3 in amino acids: CASSIGDGELFF. In nucleotides, the CDR3 is TGTGCCAGTAGTATAGGAGATGGGGAGCTGTTTTTT.

The chain has TRBV18 and TRBJ1-1, with D possibly being TRBD1 (6 bases). Germline lookup yields CDR1 KGHSH and CDR2 LQKENI. Trimming removed 6 bases at V and 4 bases at J, with 15 bases between. The CDR3 has 14 residues. CDR3 sequence reads: CASSPTGWTTEAFF. DNA of the CDR3: TGTGCCAGCTCGCCCACAGGGTGGACCACTGAAGCTTTCTTT.

The chain has TRBV5-1 and TRBJ2-5; a possible D gene is TRBD2 (6 bases). CDR3 size: 16 residues. The germline V and J ends were trimmed by 1 base and 0 bases, with 13 bases remaining between them. Looked up from germline, CDR1 is SGHRS and CDR2 is YFSETQ. CDR3 protein: CASSLMWGRYQETQYF. Here the CDR3 DNA reads TGCGCCAGCAGCTTGATGTGGGGGAGGTACCAAGAGACCCAGTACTTC.

The V gene is TRBV14, the J gene TRBJ1-2; 7 bases agree with TRBD1. The CDR3 contains 14 residues. Trimming cost V 4 bases and J 4 bases; bases outside gene matches: 6. Per germline, CDR1 SGHDN and CDR2 FVKESK. The CDR3 loop reads CASSPQGPSYGYTF. DNA for the CDR3: TGTGCCAGCAGCCCACAGGGGCCTTCCTATGGCTACACCTTC.

This chain links TRBV7-6 with TRBJ2-7; TRBD1 aligns across 11 bases. The V and J ends lost 5 bases and 7 bases, in that order; junction bases with no gene match: 7. Germline CDR1 reads SGHVS; CDR2 reads FNYEAQ. The CDR3 spans 14 residues. The CDR3 spells CASSRDRGRGEQYF. In nucleotides, the CDR3 is TGTGCCAGCAGCCGGGACAGGGGGAGGGGGGAGCAGTACTTC.

V is TRBV11-2 and J is TRBJ2-6; 7 nucleotides align to TRBD1. J lost 10 bases, V lost 5 bases, and 11 bases had no gene match. This CDR3 contains 15 residues. CDR1 SGHAT and CDR2 FQNNGV come from the germline V gene. CDR3 nucleotides: TGTGCCAGCAGCCCTCGACAGGGTGAGGAAAACGTCCTGACTTTC. Protein product: CASSPRQGEENVLTF. The entire variable domain, with the rest obtained from reference TRBV11-2 and TRBJ2-6, is as follows: EAGVAQSPRYKIIEKRQSVAFWCNPISGHATLYWYQQILGQGPKLLIQFQNNGVVDDSQLPKDRFSAERLKGVDSTLKIQPAKLEDSAVYLCASSPRQGEENVLTFGAGSRLTVL.

V usage is TRBV3-1 (or the pseudogene TRBV3-2) and J usage is TRBJ1-1; the D is unclear. Germline assignment: CDR1 LGHDT and CDR2 YNNKEL (reference sequence). This CDR3 has 18 residues. Trimming took 1 base from V and 2 from J, leaving 20 bases between them. CDR3 sequence: CASSQVLGTTAGNTEAFF. The CDR3 DNA reads TGTGCCAGCAGCCAAGTACTTGGTACTACAGCGGGAAACACTGAAGCTTTCTTT.